The present T cell receptor beta chain was sequenced within a study of molecular identifiers for immune sequencing clone quantification. CDR3 length: 13 amino acids. From germline, CDR1 is DFQATT and CDR2 SNEGSKA (reference sequence). V lost 6 bases to trimming and J lost 1 base, with 10 bases between them. This clonotype was seen ten or more times. TCRdb redid the calling of the PCR reads with MiXCR, one entry per CDR3 protein. The sample lists about 640,000 distinct CDR3 sequences, 15% to 20% occurring once. The TCR was taken from a human donor in good health. Some libraries in this study had Jurkat cell RNA spiked in. Specimen: naive CD8+ T cells from blood, with Jurkat cell RNA spiked in. Subset defined: FACS-sorted CD8+CD4-CCR7+CD45RA+ naive T cells. This rearrangement joins TRBV20-1 to TRBJ2-4; D may be TRBD1 or TRBD2 (5 bases each). CDR3 coding DNA: TGCAGTGCCCCCAGGGACGCCAAAAACATTCAGTACTTC. Amino acids: CSAPRDAKNIQYF.